The present T cell receptor beta chain was sequenced within a study of PD-1 blockade in classical Hodgkin lymphoma. Study-wide results and caveats: A reduction in baseline TCR diversity was reportedly seen in newly diagnosed patients relative to healthy donors. Nothing has yet pinned down what causes the repertoire differences, possibly disease activity or prior therapy.

Described time point: newly diagnosed, previously untreated cHL patient sample. Purification of CD4+ T cells from thawed PBMCs was performed via magnetic negative selection. Untreated, newly diagnosed classical Hodgkin lymphoma PBMCs were comparators. A note on this clone: Antigen: not known.

The table came from immunoSEQ multiplex PCR; TCRdb's copy has only in-frame clones and leaves some out. Of more than 25,000 clones listed, around 89% were seen once; the top ten hold around 0.33%. Unmatched junction bases numbered 4, after V lost 6 bases and J lost 0 bases. Germline assignment: CDR1 MDHEN and CDR2 SYDVKM. This CDR3 contains 14 residues. The TCR originated in a human donor with classical Hodgkin lymphoma. The chain has TRBV28 and TRBJ2-7; 8 bases match TRBD1. Source material: CD4+ T cells from blood. The CDR3 DNA follows: TGTGCCAGCAGGCGGACAGGGAACTCCTACGAGCAGTACTTC. It specifies CASRRTGNSYEQYF.